These T cell receptor beta chains were read from a single sample in a study of T cells in Graves' hyperthyroidism and ophthalmopathy. TCRdb used MiXCR to reprocess the multiplex PCR reads, holding one entry per CDR3 protein. This table has 370,000 or so distinct CDR3 sequences, roughly 12% appearing once. Material: blood. These receptors were taken from a man between 25 and 39 years old with Graves' hyperthyroidism that later progressed to Graves' ophthalmopathy. CDR3s include the opening cysteine and the closing phenylalanine or tryptophan. The D gene is left open where the match is weak.

V: TRBV10-2
D: TRBD1
J: TRBJ2-1
CDR3: CASSEQRTGAGEQFF

V: TRBV12-3/TRBV12-4
D: -
J: TRBJ2-5
CDR3: CASSFDSWAQYF

V: TRBV15
D: TRBD2
J: TRBJ2-3
CDR3: CATSRVAGQGDTQYF

V: TRBV30
D: -
J: TRBJ2-3
CDR3: CAWSVYFTDTQYF

V: TRBV15
D: -
J: TRBJ1-1
CDR3: CATSRRLGDTEAFF

V: TRBV27
D: TRBD1
J: TRBJ2-2
CDR3: CASSSDRGFSGELFF

V: TRBV7-3
D: -
J: TRBJ1-1
CDR3: CASSLWPGTEAFF

V: TRBV7-8
D: -
J: TRBJ2-5
CDR3: CASSLAGGGPRETQYF

V: TRBV7-9
D: TRBD1
J: TRBJ2-5
CDR3: CASSLRQGTVQETQYF

V: TRBV5-1
D: TRBD1
J: TRBJ2-3
CDR3: CASSLMWGQSTDTQYF

V: TRBV7-9
D: -
J: TRBJ2-7
CDR3: CASSSLTIYEQYF

V: TRBV20-1
D: -
J: TRBJ2-3
CDR3: CSARDGGGATDTQYF

V: TRBV6-1
D: -
J: TRBJ2-5
CDR3: CASSESLEGALQETQYF

V: TRBV2
D: -
J: TRBJ2-7
CDR3: CASNGDGGEQYF

V: TRBV10-3
D: TRBD2
J: TRBJ2-3
CDR3: CAISPGGGTDTQYF

V: TRBV7-6
D: -
J: TRBJ2-7
CDR3: CASSFNRDYEQYF

V: TRBV3-1
D: TRBD2
J: TRBJ2-3
CDR3: CASSQEVPSGGAWTDTQYF

V: TRBV5-8
D: TRBD1
J: TRBJ2-2
CDR3: CASSTRDRNTGELFF

V: TRBV12-3/TRBV12-4
D: TRBD2
J: TRBJ2-5
CDR3: CASSLDLFGGSFETQYF

V: TRBV7-3
D: TRBD1
J: TRBJ2-2
CDR3: CASSSGSQGHRELFF

V: TRBV7-6
D: TRBD2
J: TRBJ2-1
CDR3: CASSYLAGGPDEQFF

V: TRBV20-1
D: -
J: TRBJ1-5
CDR3: CSARNSNQPQHF

V: TRBV28
D: -
J: TRBJ2-7
CDR3: CASGRTAYEQYF

V: TRBV5-4
D: -
J: TRBJ1-1
CDR3: CASSLPGPRRATEAFF

V: TRBV28
D: -
J: TRBJ2-7
CDR3: CASSFRQVLSYEQYF

V: TRBV5-6
D: TRBD2
J: TRBJ2-7
CDR3: CASSWRLASYEQYF

V: TRBV10-1
D: -
J: TRBJ2-3
CDR3: CASSEKGDTQYF

V: TRBV2
D: TRBD1
J: TRBJ1-6
CDR3: CASSGDRGIGNSPLHF

V: TRBV5-5
D: TRBD2
J: TRBJ2-1
CDR3: CASRSGERYNEQFF

V: TRBV27
D: -
J: TRBJ2-7
CDR3: CASSQERSGSYEQYF

V: TRBV6-2/TRBV6-3
D: -
J: TRBJ1-2
CDR3: CASRMWTGYGYTF

V: TRBV5-8
D: -
J: TRBJ1-5
CDR3: CASSRGRLTNQPQHF

V: TRBV18
D: TRBD1
J: TRBJ2-2
CDR3: CAGSLSGGYNTGELFF

V: TRBV28
D: -
J: TRBJ1-1
CDR3: CASSLFKAPTEAFF

V: TRBV3-1
D: -
J: TRBJ1-2
CDR3: CASSPGNYGYTF

V: TRBV20-1
D: -
J: TRBJ1-2
CDR3: CSAKTAGSYGYTF

V: TRBV6-1
D: -
J: TRBJ2-7
CDR3: CAIRSSYEQYF

V: TRBV7-9
D: TRBD2
J: TRBJ2-7
CDR3: CASSLAGGPSYEQYF

V: TRBV7-2
D: -
J: TRBJ1-1
CDR3: CASSLLPETKAFF

V: TRBV14
D: -
J: TRBJ1-1
CDR3: CASSQIPWNTETFF